The 26 T cell receptor beta chains reported below all come from one sample, sequenced in a study of Graves' ophthalmopathy and Graves' hyperthyroidism. Amplifying from RNA transcripts, the study obtained TCR beta CDR3 regions. Second-round multiplex PCR came after a first-round RT-PCR that employed HTBI primers. Using its own MiXCR run on the multiplex PCR reads, TCRdb lists one record per CDR3 protein. This table has 300,000 to 350,000 distinct CDR3 sequences, around a sixth appearing once. The source material was peripheral blood. All receptors derive from an adult man with Graves' ophthalmopathy.

This clonotype was picked up many times. The chain uses TRBV6-1 and TRBJ1-6, with TRBD1 identical over 7 bases. Looked up from germline, CDR1 is MNHNS and CDR2 is SASEGT. V gave up 6 bases and J gave up 9 bases; unmatched junction bases: 2. The CDR3 runs to 12 residues. CDR3 DNA sequence: TGTGCCAGCAGATCAGGGGGTTCACCCCTCCACTTT. It encodes CASRSGGSPLHF.

The CDR3 is CSVSGGIGGYTF. The CDR3 bases are TGCAGCGTTTCGGGGGGGATCGGTGGCTACACCTTC. The rearrangement uses TRBV29-1 and TRBJ1-2; maybe TRBD1 (5 bases). Germline V lookup: CDR1 SQVTM, CDR2 ANQGSEA. CDR3 length: 12 residues. V lost 5 bases and J 7 bases, leaving 14 bases between the germline ends.

This clonotype was detected ten times or more. This chain uses TRBV11-2 with TRBJ1-1; D gene ambiguous. CDR3 length: 16 amino acids. V was pared by 0 bases and J by 2 bases, with 13 bases between. CDR1 is SGHAT and CDR2 is FQNNGV in the germline V gene. CDR3 amino acids: CASSLEGSWVNTEAFF. The CDR3 DNA reads TGTGCCAGCAGCTTAGAAGGGTCATGGGTAAACACTGAAGCTTTCTTT.

This clonotype was detected ten times or more. The chain uses TRBV6-2 or TRBV6-3 and TRBJ2-7, with 7 bases fitting TRBD2. V shed 5 bases, J shed 5 bases, and the junction held 12 bases outside the gene matches. Germline V gene data show CDR1 as MNHEY and CDR2 as SVGEGT. CDR3 length equals 15 residues. CDR3 residues: CASSETTSIGNEQYF. The CDR3 nucleotides are TGTGCCAGCAGTGAGACGACTAGCATCGGAAACGAGCAGTACTTC.

The chain couples TRBV28 to TRBJ1-2; TRBD1 agrees at 9 bases. The trim removed 6 bases at V and 3 bases at J, leaving 11 bases unmatched. Looked up from germline, CDR1 is MDHEN and CDR2 is SYDVKM. CDR3 length equals 16 residues. CDR3 sequence (DNA): TGTGCCAGCAGCCCGGGGACAGGGACTTTGGACTATGGCTACACCTTC. It is translated as CASSPGTGTLDYGYTF.

This clonotype was found many times. The chain employs TRBV5-1 and TRBJ1-1; 8 nucleotides agree with TRBD1. The trim removed 4 bases at V and 4 bases at J, leaving 6 bases unmatched. The CDR3 totals 14 residues. From germline, CDR1 is SGHRS and CDR2 YFSETQ. The CDR3 nucleotides are TGCGCCAGCAGCATAGGACAGGGTGTCACTGAAGCTTTCTTT. Amino acids: CASSIGQGVTEAFF.

This clonotype was observed a few times. This rearrangement joins TRBV28 to TRBJ2-7, with D possibly being TRBD2 (6 bases). Trimming cost V 6 bases and J 2 bases, with 20 bases left between them. The CDR3 is 16 residues long. Looked up from germline, CDR1 is MDHEN and CDR2 is SYDVKM. CDR3 nucleotides: TGTGCCAGCAGCTCCCCTCCCGGGACTGGAACCTACGAGCAGTACTTC. Its translation: CASSSPPGTGTYEQYF.

This clonotype showed up many times. This chain uses TRBV10-3 with TRBJ2-2; 9 bases are a match to TRBD1. The germline V gene encodes CDR1 ENHRY and CDR2 SYGVKD. The CDR3 extends over 15 amino acids. V was pared by 4 bases and J by 5 bases, with 5 bases of the junction left unmatched. The DNA for the CDR3 is TGTGCCATCAGTGGACCGGGACAGGGAACCGGGGAGCTGTTTTTT. This codes for CAISGPGQGTGELFF.

The table lists this clonotype with many counts. This chain links TRBV9 with TRBJ2-6; weak D call: TRBD2 (5 bases). V was clipped by 0 bases and J by 0 bases, with 10 bases between them. CDR1 is SGDLS, CDR2 YYNGEE, per germline. This CDR3 region has 17 residues. Here the CDR3 reads CASSVDEGGSGANVLTF. For the CDR3, the DNA is TGTGCCAGCAGCGTAGATGAGGGCGGCTCTGGGGCCAACGTCCTGACTTTC.

The chain recombines TRBV12-3 or TRBV12-4 with TRBJ2-2, with 7 bases identical to TRBD1. The CDR3 runs 15 residues. With V trimmed by 5 bases and J by 7 bases, 10 bases remained unmatched. The CDR3 DNA reads as TGTGCCAGCAGTCCCGGAGACAGGGTAGGCGGGGAGCTGTTTTTT. This gives the protein CASSPGDRVGGELFF.

This clonotype was observed at least ten times. This chain connects TRBV12-3 or TRBV12-4 to TRBJ2-5; tentatively, D is TRBD1 (5 bases). V was shortened by 8 bases and J by 5 bases, with 27 bases between the two germline ends. The CDR3 has 17 residues. The CDR3 region has the DNA TGTGCCAGCGGATCCTTGGGTACAGGCGGTTTTTCGGAGACCCAGTACTTC. Amino acid sequence: CASGSLGTGGFSETQYF.

This clonotype was observed many times. V is TRBV4-1 and J is TRBJ1-1; D is ambiguous. Trimming removed 4 bases from V and 0 bases from J, with 6 bases in between. CDR1 MGHRA and CDR2 YSYEKL come from the germline V gene. The CDR3 runs 13 residues. The CDR3 bases are TGCGCCAGCAGCCGAGGGTTGAACACTGAAGCTTTCTTT. Amino acids: CASSRGLNTEAFF.

This clonotype was seen ten or more times. The V call is TRBV11-2, the J call TRBJ2-5; TRBD2 matches at 7 bases. From germline, CDR1 is SGHAT and CDR2 FQNNGV. The CDR3 is 16 amino acids. The ends lost 5 bases at V and 0 bases at J; junction bases unmatched: 9. The CDR3 nucleotides are TGTGCCAGCAGCCCCCGGTGGCGGGAGAACCAAGAGACCCAGTACTTC. This translates into CASSPRWRENQETQYF.

This clonotype was counted many times. The chain joins TRBV28 to TRBJ1-2; D is unclear. This CDR3 contains 12 residues. V was cut by 4 bases and J by 13 bases, with 16 bases left in between. Germline assignment: CDR1 MDHEN and CDR2 SYDVKM. The CDR3 bases are TGTGCCAGCAGTTCGGCCACTGACGGTTTCACCTTC. It codes for CASSSATDGFTF.

This clonotype has a count of ten or more. The chain recombines TRBV7-9 with TRBJ1-1, with D maybe TRBD1 (5 bases). The CDR3 is 15 amino acids. Trimming took off 5 bases at V and 4 bases at J, with 17 bases between the two ends. Germline lookup yields CDR1 SEHNR and CDR2 FQNEAQ (reference sequence). The CDR3 is CASSTRGSEGTEAFF. DNA for the CDR3: TGTGCCAGCAGCACACGGGGGTCGGAGGGCACTGAAGCTTTCTTT.

In regard to this clonotype: A clone one base away is much larger, so this may be a read error. The chain links TRBV30 to TRBJ2-5; D is possibly TRBD1 (6 bases). The CDR3 has 14 residues. Germline CDR1 reads GTSNPN; CDR2 reads SVGIG (reference sequence). CDR3 in DNA: TGTGCCTGGAGTGTGTGGGGGCCAGAAGAGGCCCAGTACTTC. This sequence encodes CAWSVWGPEEAQYF. The variable domain in full, with the rest retrieved from reference TRBV30 and TRBJ2-5, is SQTIHQWPATLVQPVGSPLSLECTVEGTSNPNLYWYRQAAGRGLQLLFYSVGIGQISSEVPQNLSASRPQDRQFILSSKKLLLSDSGFYLCAWSVWGPEEAQYFGPGTRLLVL.

This clonotype has ten or more counts. V gene TRBV9 combines with J gene TRBJ2-7; TRBD2 matches 7 bases. The CDR3 length is 15 residues. CDR1 SGDLS and CDR2 YYNGEE come from the germline V gene. V shed 4 bases, J shed 4 bases, and the junction held 11 bases outside the gene matches. The chain's CDR3 is CASSPGGGLSYEQYF. The CDR3 DNA is TGTGCCAGCAGCCCGGGAGGAGGACTGTCATACGAGCAGTACTTC.

At least ten counts were recorded for this clonotype. The chain uses TRBV20-1 and TRBJ1-1; TRBD1 agrees at 7 bases. J gave up 12 bases and V 8 bases, and 6 bases lay outside the gene matches. CDR1 and CDR2 (germline): DFQATT, SNEGSKA (reference sequence). The length of the CDR3 is 9 residues. CDR3 region: CSHRGLSFF. As DNA, the CDR3 is TGCAGTCACAGGGGTTTGTCTTTCTTT.

The chain links TRBV3-1 to TRBJ2-5, with 8 bases identical to TRBD1. Trimming at V came to 0 bases and at J to 5 bases, leaving 5 bases not matched to a gene. The CDR3 spans 15 residues. Per the germline V gene, CDR1 is LGHDT and CDR2 is YNNKEL (reference sequence). CDR3 coding DNA: TGTGCCAGCAGCCAAGATTACAGGGGGTTGGAGACCCAGTACTTC. Protein: CASSQDYRGLETQYF.

This clonotype was seen more than once but under ten times. V and J are TRBV18 and TRBJ1-2, with 7 bases identical to TRBD1. Trimming cost V 2 bases and J 1 base; bases outside gene matches: 10. From germline, CDR1 is KGHSH and CDR2 LQKENI. This CDR3 is built from 17 residues. CDR3 DNA sequence: TGTGCCAGCTCACCAAACACCGGACAGGATGTTAACTATGGCTACACCTTC. Translation: CASSPNTGQDVNYGYTF.

This clonotype was recorded at least ten times. This chain links TRBV6-2 or TRBV6-3 with TRBJ1-5; D possibly corresponds to TRBD1 (6 bases). V was trimmed by 5 bases and J by 1 base, leaving 15 bases between them. Germline lookup yields CDR1 MNHEY and CDR2 SVGEGT. The CDR3 runs 16 residues. As DNA, the CDR3 is TGTGCCAGCAGTACGGCGACAGGACGCAGCAATCAGCCCCAGCATTTT. Protein: CASSTATGRSNQPQHF.

This clonotype was picked up many times. An end of the junction does not agree with germline; a read error may underlie this. The rearrangement uses TRBV7-2 and TRBJ1-1; the D is unclear. Germline CDR1 SGHTA, CDR2 FQGNSA. CDR3 size: 14 residues. CDR3 sequence: CASSLSRWSTEALF. For the CDR3, the DNA is TGTGCCAGCAGCTTAAGCAGGTGGAGCACTGAAGCTCTCTTT.

This clonotype was seen at least ten times. V is TRBV6-1 and J is TRBJ1-1, with D tentatively TRBD1 (6 bases). The CDR3 totals 14 residues. Germline V gives CDR1 MNHNS, CDR2 SASEGT. V was cut by 7 bases and J by 0 bases, with 12 bases left in between. CDR3 nucleotide sequence: TGTGCCAGCAAATCAGGGGCAGTGAACACTGAAGCTTTCTTT. Translating it yields CASKSGAVNTEAFF.

The J gene is TRBJ2-7, the V gene TRBV12-3 or TRBV12-4; no clear D gene. The germline V and J ends were trimmed by 0 bases and 9 bases, with 12 bases remaining between them. The CDR3 is 13 residues long. CDR3 sequence reads: CASSLANISGQYF. The CDR3 coding sequence is TGTGCCAGCAGTTTAGCGAACATCTCGGGGCAGTACTTC.

This clonotype was recorded at least ten times. The chain couples TRBV4-1 to TRBJ2-7; TRBD1 agrees at 8 bases. Germline loops: CDR1 MGHRA, CDR2 YSYEKL. The CDR3 contains 15 residues. The J segment lost 3 bases and the V segment lost 2 bases, leaving 6 bases of the junction unmatched. The CDR3: CASSQKTGVGYEQYF. The CDR3 region has the DNA TGCGCCAGCAGCCAAAAGACAGGGGTTGGCTACGAGCAGTACTTC.

This clonotype showed up many times. This rearrangement joins TRBV9 to TRBJ2-5, with a tentative D call TRBD1 (6 bases). V lost 3 bases and J lost 5, with 14 bases in between. There are 14 residues in the CDR3. Germline values: CDR1 SGDLS, CDR2 YYNGEE. The DNA for the CDR3 is TGTGCCAGCAGCGGACAGGATCGCGAGGAGACCCAGTACTTC. Translating it yields CASSGQDREETQYF.